These T cell receptor beta chains were read from a single sample in a study of T-cell reconstitution after alpha-beta-depleted transplantation in children. One entry per CDR3 protein, called by TCRdb with MiXCR from the PCR reads. This table holds under 850,000 distinct CDR3 sequences, approximately 14% found once. The sequencing used PBMCs, collected before TCRalphabeta/CD19-depleted stem cell transplant. These receptors were collected from a girl aged 2 to 9 with congenital amegakaryocytic thrombocytopenia, due to receive a stem cell transplant. The CDR3 runs from the conserved cysteine through the conserved F or W. D genes are given only for firm matches. A clone size is listed for some rows: how often the clone was seen (once, few, many), or a class if it is expanded.

d_call	clone_size	v_call	j_call	cdr3_aa	cdr3_nt
TRBD2	few	TRBV9	TRBJ2-7	CASSSQEGLGDEQYF	TGTGCCAGCAGCTCACAGGAGGGACTAGGCGACGAGCAGTACTTC
.	many	TRBV11-2	TRBJ2-1	CASSLGPLNEQFF	TGTGCCAGCAGCTTGGGACCGCTCAATGAGCAGTTCTTC
.	many	TRBV29-1	TRBJ2-3	CSVVATDTHYF	TGCAGCGTTGTAGCCACAGATACGCACTATTTT
.	few	TRBV11-2	TRBJ1-6	CASSLDRGTGHVRNSPLHF	TGTGCCAGCAGCTTAGATCGGGGGACGGGACATGTTCGTAATTCACCCCTCCACTTT
.	many	TRBV7-2	TRBJ1-2	CASSPYWAPGF	TGTGCCAGCAGCCCCTACTGGGCCCCCGGATTC
.	.	TRBV7-6	TRBJ1-1	CASSLAQHMNTEAFF	TGTGCCAGCAGCTTGGCGCAACACATGAACACTGAAGCTTTCTTT
.	many	TRBV10-3	TRBJ2-1	CAISEPTRGNEQFF	TGTGCCATCAGTGAACCGACTAGAGGCAATGAGCAGTTCTTC
.	.	TRBV10-2	TRBJ1-3	CASSDIFENTIYF	TGCGCCAGCAGTGACATTTTTGAAAACACCATATATTTT
.	.	TRBV20-1	TRBJ2-1	CCARGTGTGISNEQFF	TGCTGTGCGAGGGGCACCGGGACGGGAATCTCCAATGAGCAGTTCTTC
TRBD2	few	TRBV29-1	TRBJ2-2	CSSIQAGGPGELFF	TGCAGCTCTATTCAGGCGGGAGGGCCCGGGGAGCTGTTTTTT
.	many	TRBV4-2	TRBJ2-7	CASSQANQGDEQYF	TGTGCCAGCAGCCAAGCGAATCAGGGAGACGAGCAGTACTTC
.	few	TRBV5-1	TRBJ2-7	CASSSSSEYEQYF	TGCGCCAGCAGCTCATCGTCGGAATACGAGCAGTACTTC
TRBD2	many	TRBV5-8	TRBJ2-1	CASSDGLAGVQYDEQFF	TGTGCCAGCAGCGATGGACTAGCGGGAGTTCAGTACGATGAGCAGTTCTTC
.	many	TRBV12-3/TRBV12-4	TRBJ2-7	CASSPFGTYYEQYF	TGTGCCAGCAGTCCCTTCGGGACCTACTACGAGCAGTACTTC
.	.	TRBV20-1	TRBJ2-5	CSAIADQETQYF	TGCAGTGCCATAGCGGACCAAGAGACCCAGTACTTC
.	.	TRBV20-1	TRBJ2-7	CSAREYGLGEQYF	TGCAGTGCTAGAGAGTACGGCCTGGGCGAGCAGTACTTC
TRBD1	many	TRBV20-1	TRBJ1-1	CSARAGGNTEAFF	TGCAGTGCTAGAGCAGGGGGGAACACTGAAGCTTTCTTT
.	.	TRBV27	TRBJ2-2	CASSPSTATGPGELFF	TGTGCCAGCAGTCCATCGACCGCCACAGGGCCCGGGGAGCTGTTTTTT